A single sample is the source of the 7 T cell receptor beta chains below, sequenced in a study of blood T cell repertoires in COVID-19. Libraries were prepared by immunoSEQ multiplex PCR; TCRdb keeps only in-frame clonotypes and omits some of them. The table lists a few hundred thousand clones, approximately 91% of them singletons. The specimen sequenced was PBMCs or T cells enriched from blood (not recorded which). Receptors originate from a woman in her thirties who had been exposed to COVID-19.

In its sample, this clone ranks as medium-sized. The rearrangement joins TRBV7-2 to TRBJ2-4; 14 bases fit TRBD2. Germline CDR1 and CDR2: SGHTA and FQGNSA. There are 18 residues in the CDR3. The J segment lost 1 base and the V segment lost 1 base, leaving 3 bases of the junction unmatched. The CDR3 DNA is TGTGCCAGCAGCTTAGGACTAGCGGGAGGGCCGGCCAAAAACATTCAGTACTTC. Protein sequence: CASSLGLAGGPAKNIQYF. The full variable domain, rest sourced from reference TRBV7-2 and TRBJ2-4, is GAGVSQSPSNKVTEKGKDVELRCDPISGHTALYWYRQSLGQGLEFLIYFQGNSAPDKSGLPSDRFSAERTGGSVSTLTIQRTQQEDSAVYLCASSLGLAGGPAKNIQYFGAGTRLSVL.

This chain joins TRBV9 and TRBJ2-6; 8 nucleotides align to TRBD1. The CDR3 is 15 residues long. Trimming removed 3 bases from V and 3 bases from J; junction bases left unmatched: 2. Germline values: CDR1 SGDLS, CDR2 YYNGEE. In DNA form, the CDR3 reads TGTGCCAGCAGCGGGACAGGGTTTGGGGCCAACGTCCTGACTTTC. Translated, it gives CASSGTGFGANVLTF.

This chain uses TRBV18 with TRBJ2-1, with 7 bases that match TRBD2. The CDR3 sequence is 17 residues long. Germline V gene lookup returns CDR1 KGHSH and CDR2 LQKENI. Germline trimming cut 1 base from V and 2 bases from J; bases unmatched to any gene: 8. DNA for the CDR3: TGTGCCAGCTCACCACGGGCCCTAGCGGCCCCCTACAATGAGCAGTTCTTC. Protein sequence: CASSPRALAAPYNEQFF.

This chain uses TRBV7-9 with TRBJ1-4; TRBD1 matches at 10 bases. V shed 4 bases, J shed 5 bases, and the junction held 1 base outside the gene matches. The CDR3 sequence is 14 residues long. Germline CDR1 reads SEHNR; CDR2 reads FQNEAQ (reference sequence). The CDR3 DNA is TGTGCCAGCAGCTCGGACAGGGGGAATGAAAAACTGTTTTTT. Protein product: CASSSDRGNEKLFF.

The CDR3 is CASSGLAGGSPHNEQFF. The CDR3 DNA is TGTGCCAGCAGTGGACTAGCGGGAGGCTCACCTCACAATGAGCAGTTCTTC. The chain joins TRBV2 to TRBJ2-1; 13 bases fit TRBD2. V lost 4 bases and J lost 5; bases outside the gene matches: 8. Germline V lookup: CDR1 SNHLY, CDR2 FYNNEI. This CDR3 region has 17 residues.

The chain uses TRBV30 and TRBJ1-6; 10 bases are a match to TRBD1. Losses at the gene ends were 3 bases for V and 5 bases for J; bases not matched to a gene: 10. The CDR3 sequence is 17 residues long. CDR1 and CDR2 (germline): GTSNPN, SVGIG (reference sequence). CDR3: CAWRGRTGGPHNSPLHF. DNA of the CDR3: TGTGCCTGGAGGGGACGGACAGGGGGGCCACATAATTCACCCCTCCACTTT.

The J gene is TRBJ1-1, the V gene TRBV19, with D hard to call. The CDR3 has 15 residues. Per the germline V gene, CDR1 is LNHDA and CDR2 is SQIVND (reference sequence). V was trimmed by 3 bases and J by 1 base, leaving 12 bases between them. The CDR3 nucleotides are TGTGCCAGTAGTATCAGTGGTCATACGAACACTGAAGCTTTCTTT. Its translation: CASSISGHTNTEAFF.